The rows below give T cell receptor beta chains drawn from one sample of a study of shared clonotypes between healthy human individuals. Method: immunoSEQ multiplex PCR; TCRdb's copy keeps in-frame clones and lacks some. The table has 1,500,000 or so clones, 98% seen once. Specimen: naive CD4+ T cells sorted from blood. These receptors were obtained from a man aged 25-40 years in good health. The CDR3 runs from the conserved cysteine through the conserved F or W. D genes are given only for firm matches.

j_call v_call d_call cdr3_nt cdr3_aa
TRBJ2-1 TRBV28 TRBD2 TGTGCCAGCACCGGCCAGGGGAGAGAGCGGGAGGGCTTCTACAATGAGCAGTTCTTC CASTGQGREREGFYNEQFF
TRBJ2-5 TRBV15 TRBD2 TGTGCCACCAGCATGCGGACTAGCGGAAATCAAGAGACCCAGTACTTC CATSMRTSGNQETQYF
TRBJ2-7 TRBV18 . TGTGCCAGCTCACCGTCGACAGAGCAGTACTTC CASSPSTEQYF
TRBJ1-2 TRBV28 TRBD1 TGTGCCAGCAGTCTGACAGGGGGAGGCTACACCTTC CASSLTGGGYTF
TRBJ2-7 TRBV4-1 TRBD2 TGCGCCAGCAGCCAAGTAATCGGACTAGCGGGAGAGCAGTACTTC CASSQVIGLAGEQYF
TRBJ2-7 TRBV11-2 . TGTGCCAGCAACCCGACCGGAGGGGAGTACGAGCAGTACTTC CASNPTGGEYEQYF
TRBJ2-2 TRBV6-4 . TGTGCCAGCAGTGAGGAGGGACACACGAACACCGGGGAGCTGTTTTTT CASSEEGHTNTGELFF
TRBJ2-5 TRBV10-2 . TGCGCCAGCAGTTCTGACCAAGAGACCCAGTACTTC CASSSDQETQYF
TRBJ2-1 TRBV25-1 TRBD2 TGTGCCAGCAGTGAATACGTCCTAGCGGGAGGGCGGAATGAGCAGTTCTTC CASSEYVLAGGRNEQFF
TRBJ2-3 TRBV5-5 TRBD2 TGTGCCAGCAGCTTGGGGCTAGCGGGAGTCACAGATACGCAGTATTTT CASSLGLAGVTDTQYF
TRBJ2-1 TRBV4-2 TRBD2 TGTGCCAGCAGCCAAGTTAGGATTCGTCCGGGGACTAGCGGGAGTCGAGAGCAGTTCTTC CASSQVRIRPGTSGSREQFF
TRBJ2-1 TRBV6-5 . TGTGCCAGCAGTTACGGGATCACGGGGAATGAGCAGTTCTTC CASSYGITGNEQFF
TRBJ2-5 TRBV18 . TGTGCCAGCTCACCTCCGGGGAGAGAGACCCAGTACTTC CASSPPGRETQYF
TRBJ1-4 TRBV6-6 TRBD1 TGTGCCAGCCGGCAGGGGGCGGTTAATGAAAAACTGTTTTTT CASRQGAVNEKLFF
TRBJ2-1 TRBV2 . TGTGCCAGCAGTGTAACCGGGACCCTCCCTGAGCAGTTCTTC CASSVTGTLPEQFF
TRBJ1-5 TRBV19 . TGTGCCAGTAGTCCGGACAGCAATCAGCCCCAGCATTTT CASSPDSNQPQHF
TRBJ2-5 TRBV11-3 . TGTGCCAGCAGCGAGGGAGAGACCCAGTACTTC CASSEGETQYF
TRBJ1-1 TRBV9 . TGTGCCAGCAGCCCGCAACCTGAGGGGGTTTTCACTGAAGCTTTCTTT CASSPQPEGVFTEAFF
TRBJ1-2 TRBV11-2 . TGTGCCAGCAGCCAGAGATATGGGGCCACCCTAGGTGGCTACACCTTC CASSQRYGATLGGYTF
TRBJ2-1 TRBV10-3 TRBD1 TGTGCCATCAGTGAACTTTCCCGGGACAGGGGCAATGAGCAGTTCTTC CAISELSRDRGNEQFF
TRBJ1-1 TRBV29-1 . TGCAGCGTTGTGGCCTCTCTCATGAACACTGAAGCTTTCTTT CSVVASLMNTEAFF
TRBJ2-1 TRBV9 . TGTGCCAGCAGCGTTGCTGTCAGCTCCTACAATGAGCAGTTCTTC CASSVAVSSYNEQFF
TRBJ2-1 TRBV27 . TGTGCCAGCAGTTATCCCTCCGGCAGGGTGGGTCGCAATGAGCAGTTCTTC CASSYPSGRVGRNEQFF
TRBJ2-5 TRBV7-5 . TGTGTCAGAAGCTTAGCGGCGGAAAGGGAACAAGAGACCCAGTACTTC CVRSLAAEREQETQYF
TRBJ2-1 TRBV29-1 TRBD2 TGCAGCGTTGCCTCTAGCGGGAGGTCATACAATGAGCAGTTCTTC CSVASSGRSYNEQFF
TRBJ2-5 TRBV5-1 TRBD2 TGCGCCAGCAGCTTGGCCTTAGCGGGCCAAGAGACCCAGTACTTC CASSLALAGQETQYF
TRBJ1-3 TRBV30 . TGTGCCTGGAGGGAAGCCCGAACCTCTGGAAACACCATATATTTT CAWREARTSGNTIYF
TRBJ2-1 TRBV5-1 TRBD2 TGCGCCAGCAGCACCGGACTAGCGGGCTACAATGAGCAGTTCTTC CASSTGLAGYNEQFF
TRBJ2-1 TRBV4-1 TRBD2 TGCGCCAGCAGCCACCCTAGCGGCCAAACCTACAATGAGCAGTTCTTC CASSHPSGQTYNEQFF
TRBJ2-2 TRBV23-1 TRBD1 TGCGCCAGCAGCCTACCAGGGGGTGACACCGGGGAGCTGTTTTTT CASSLPGGDTGELFF
TRBJ1-5 TRBV18 . TGTGCCAGCTCACCGGGCTGGGATCAGCCCCAGCATTTT CASSPGWDQPQHF
TRBJ2-1 TRBV11-1 . TGTGCCAGCAGCTCCCTATGGGGGAGTAAAGATGAGCAGTTCTTC CASSSLWGSKDEQFF